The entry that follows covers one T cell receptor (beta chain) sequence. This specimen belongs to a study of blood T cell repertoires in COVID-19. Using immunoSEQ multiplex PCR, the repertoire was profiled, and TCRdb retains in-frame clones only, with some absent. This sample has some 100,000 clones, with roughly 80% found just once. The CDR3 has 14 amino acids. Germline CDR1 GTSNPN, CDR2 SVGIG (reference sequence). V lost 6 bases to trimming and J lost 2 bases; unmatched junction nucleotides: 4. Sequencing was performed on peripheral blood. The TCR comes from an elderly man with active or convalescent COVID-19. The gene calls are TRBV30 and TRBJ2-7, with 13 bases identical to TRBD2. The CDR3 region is CACHTSGGAYEQYF. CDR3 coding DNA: TGTGCCTGCCATACTAGCGGGGGGGCCTACGAGCAGTACTTC.